These 30 T cell receptor beta chains were all obtained from the same sample, sequenced in a study of blood T cell repertoires in COVID-19. The assay was immunoSEQ multiplex PCR, and TCRdb's table has in-frame clones only and misses some. The table shows about 270,000 clones, with around 85% occurring only once. The sequenced sample consisted of PBMCs or T cells enriched from blood (not recorded which). These receptors came from a woman in her 50s with acute COVID-19.

This chain joins TRBV5-6 and TRBJ1-4; no clear D gene. The germline V and J ends were trimmed by 4 bases and 0 bases, with 10 bases remaining between them. Germline V gene sequence: CDR1 SGHDT, CDR2 YYEEEE. The CDR3 has 15 residues. The CDR3 DNA reads as TGTGCCAGCAGCCTAGGACTTCCAACTAATGAAAAACTGTTTTTT. This translates into CASSLGLPTNEKLFF.

This chain links TRBV18 with TRBJ1-2; possibly TRBD1 for D (6 bases). Per germline, CDR1 KGHSH and CDR2 LQKENI. The CDR3 has 17 residues. Trimming pared 4 bases from V and 1 base from J, leaving 19 bases between. The CDR3 loop reads CASSREPSGAVNYGYTF. The CDR3 bases are TGTGCCAGCTCACGAGAACCCTCAGGGGCGGTTAACTATGGCTACACCTTC.

This chain uses TRBV30 with TRBJ2-3; D may be TRBD1 (5 bases). CDR3 length: 14 residues. V lost 6 bases and J lost 2, with 15 bases in between. The germline V gene has CDR1 GTSNPN and CDR2 SVGIG (reference sequence). This CDR3 reads CACKGAVITDTQYF. CDR3 nucleotides: TGTGCCTGTAAAGGGGCGGTGATCACAGATACGCAGTATTTT.

CDR3 DNA sequence: TGTGCCAGTAGTGGCAGGGGCGGTGGCTACACCTTC. Its translation: CASSGRGGGYTF. The gene calls are TRBV19 and TRBJ1-2, with D perhaps TRBD1 (6 bases). Trimming took 5 bases from V and 7 from J, leaving 11 bases between them. Per the germline V gene, CDR1 is LNHDA and CDR2 is SQIVND (reference sequence). The CDR3 is 12 residues long.

The table lists this clone with many counts. This chain links TRBV5-6 with TRBJ2-2, with 7 bases lining up with TRBD1. V shed 0 bases and J 7 bases; nucleotides not matched to a gene: 0. CDR1 and CDR2 from the germline V gene are SGHDT and YYEEEE. The CDR3 loop spans 13 amino acids. DNA for the CDR3: TGTGCCAGCAGCTTGGCAGGGGGCGGGGAGCTGTTTTTT. This translates into CASSLAGGGELFF. Full variable domain (outside the CDR3, taken from reference TRBV5-6 and TRBJ2-2): DAGVTQSPTHLIKTRGQQVTLRCSPKSGHDTVSWYQQALGQGPQFIFQYYEEEERQRGNFPDRFSGHQFPNYSSELNVNALLLGDSALYLCASSLAGGGELFFGEGSRLTVL.

This chain links TRBV2 with TRBJ2-3; perhaps TRBD2 as D (6 bases). V lost 3 bases and J 5 bases, leaving 6 bases between the germline ends. Germline assignment: CDR1 SNHLY and CDR2 FYNNEI. CDR3 length: 12 amino acids. The CDR3 loop is CASSDGGDTQYF. The DNA of the CDR3 is TGTGCCAGCAGTGACGGGGGAGATACGCAGTATTTT. The complete variable domain, with remaining parts taken from reference TRBV2 and TRBJ2-3, reads EPEVTQTPSHQVTQMGQEVILRCVPISNHLYFYWYRQILGQKVEFLVSFYNNEISEKSEIFDDQFSVERPDGSNFTLKIRSTKLEDSAMYFCASSDGGDTQYFGPGTRLTVL.

The genes are TRBV30 and TRBJ1-2; possible D gene TRBD1, 6 bases. Germline lookup yields CDR1 GTSNPN and CDR2 SVGIG (reference sequence). The CDR3 loop spans 13 amino acids. Trimming pared 2 bases from V and 7 bases from J, leaving 14 bases between. CDR3 protein: CAWSPTGTSGYTF. The CDR3, as DNA: TGTGCCTGGAGTCCTACAGGGACGAGTGGCTACACCTTC.

The chain carries TRBV30 and TRBJ1-3; the D gene is possibly TRBD1 (6 bases). Between the trimmed V and J ends, which lost 6 bases and 4 bases, there was a span of 13 bases. The CDR3 is 13 amino acids. Germline CDR1 GTSNPN, CDR2 SVGIG (reference sequence). CDR3 in amino acids: CACNGGQGNTIYF. CDR3 nucleotides: TGTGCCTGTAACGGGGGGCAAGGAAACACCATATATTTT.

The V call is TRBV19, the J call TRBJ2-7; a weak D match, TRBD1 (5 bases). The CDR3 is made up of 13 amino acids. Trimming pared 3 bases from V and 3 bases from J, leaving 9 bases between. CDR1 is LNHDA, CDR2 SQIVND, per germline (reference sequence). The CDR3, as DNA: TGTGCCAGTAGTATCCGGCAGGGCTACGAGCAGTACTTC. Translated, it gives CASSIRQGYEQYF.

The V and J genes are TRBV12-3 or TRBV12-4 and TRBJ2-7, with D uncertain. The CDR3 spans 13 residues. V was clipped by 2 bases and J by 5 bases, with 10 bases between them. This CDR3 is CASSLSMANEQYF. CDR3 DNA: TGTGCCAGCAGTTTATCGATGGCCAACGAGCAGTACTTC.

A few counts support this clone. J is TRBJ1-2 and V is TRBV6-4; 9 positions agree with TRBD1. J lost 8 bases, V lost 3 bases, and 13 bases had no gene match. CDR1 is MRHNA and CDR2 is SNTAGT in the germline V gene. This CDR3 region has 16 residues. CDR3 protein: CASSENTGGNPGGYTF. In nucleotides, the CDR3 is TGTGCCAGCAGTGAGAATACAGGGGGCAATCCGGGCGGCTACACCTTC.

In this sample, this clone turned up a few times. The rearrangement uses TRBV7-2 and TRBJ2-2; a possible D gene is TRBD1 (6 bases). V shed 4 bases and J shed 4 bases, with 19 bases lying between them. Germline values: CDR1 SGHTA, CDR2 FQGNSA. The CDR3 length is 17 residues. The CDR3 is CASSSNLQGPLTGELFF. DNA of the CDR3: TGTGCCAGCAGCTCGAACCTACAGGGACCTCTCACCGGGGAGCTGTTTTTT. Full variable domain (remainder filled in from reference TRBV7-2 and TRBJ2-2): GAGVSQSPSNKVTEKGKDVELRCDPISGHTALYWYRQSLGQGLEFLIYFQGNSAPDKSGLPSDRFSAERTGGSVSTLTIQRTQQEDSAVYLCASSSNLQGPLTGELFFGEGSRLTVL.

This rearrangement joins TRBV20-1 to TRBJ1-2; a weak D match, TRBD1 (6 bases). V was clipped by 3 bases and J by 8 bases, with 13 bases between them. CDR1 and CDR2 from the germline V gene are DFQATT and SNEGSKA (reference sequence). The CDR3 is 12 residues long. Written as DNA, the CDR3 is TGCAGTGCTAGTAACAGGGATTGGGGCTACACCTTC. Translating gives CSASNRDWGYTF.

This sequence joins TRBV7-9 and TRBJ1-5; 7 bases line up with TRBD1. The CDR3 runs 16 residues. After removal of 3 bases from V and 4 bases from J, the junction contained 9 bases not matched to a gene. CDR1 SEHNR and CDR2 FQNEAQ come from the germline V gene (reference sequence). The CDR3 spells CASSFNPGQKNQPQHF. CDR3 coding DNA: TGTGCCAGCAGCTTCAATCCGGGACAGAAAAATCAGCCCCAGCATTTT.

The CDR3 loop is CASSSGILAKNIQYF. CDR3 nucleotide sequence: TGTGCCAGTAGTTCGGGGATTCTAGCCAAAAACATTCAGTACTTC. This sequence joins TRBV19 and TRBJ2-4, with D possibly being TRBD2 (5 bases). CDR3 length: 15 amino acids. Germline CDR1 LNHDA, CDR2 SQIVND (reference sequence). Trimming left V 5 bases short and J 0 bases short, with 11 bases between.

This clone came up a few times. The chain carries TRBV30 and TRBJ1-1; no reliable D call. Per germline, CDR1 GTSNPN and CDR2 SVGIG (reference sequence). With 5 bases removed from V and 3 bases from J, the gap between germline ends came to 13 bases. This CDR3 has 13 amino acids. CDR3 DNA: TGTGCCTGGTCCCTCCAGCGGCACACTGAAGCTTTCTTT. Protein: CAWSLQRHTEAFF.

The gene calls are TRBV10-3 and TRBJ1-6; D gene ambiguous. The CDR3 is 14 residues long. The V and J ends lost 4 bases and 3 bases respectively, with 7 bases between them. Germline V CDR1 and CDR2: ENHRY, SYGVKD. The CDR3 region is CAISVADYNSPLHF. The CDR3 DNA follows: TGTGCCATCAGTGTGGCAGACTATAATTCACCCCTCCACTTT.

This clone was recorded only once. The V and J genes are TRBV10-1 and TRBJ1-1; TRBD1 matches 7 bases. The trim removed 8 bases at V and 4 bases at J, leaving 7 bases unmatched. In germline, CDR1 is WNHNN, CDR2 SYGVQD (reference sequence). This CDR3 is 13 amino acids long. The CDR3 is CASGNRGGTEAFF. The DNA of the CDR3 is TGCGCCAGCGGAAACAGGGGAGGCACTGAAGCTTTCTTT.

This sequence joins TRBV18 and TRBJ1-3; 7 nucleotides match TRBD1. This CDR3 has 15 amino acids. Germline loops: CDR1 KGHSH, CDR2 LQKENI. J lost 4 bases, V lost 6 bases, and 9 bases had no gene match. The CDR3 nucleotides are TGTGCCAGCTCGCGACAGGGCCAGGGAGGAAACACCATATATTTT. Its translation is CASSRQGQGGNTIYF.

V is TRBV25-1 and J is TRBJ1-1; 12 bases align to TRBD1. The germline V gene has CDR1 MGHDK and CDR2 SYGVNS. The CDR3 is 15 amino acids. V trimming: 3 bases; J trimming: 11 bases; junction bases outside the gene matches: 10. The DNA for the CDR3 is TGTGCCAGCAGTGACCTGCAAGGGACAGGGGGCTTTGCTTTCTTT. Amino acid sequence: CASSDLQGTGGFAFF.

The chain has TRBV6-5 and TRBJ1-5; 11 bases agree with TRBD1. Germline-derived CDR1 and CDR2 are MNHEY and SVGAGI. The V and J ends lost 6 bases and 4 bases, in that order; junction bases with no gene match: 2. The CDR3 covers 14 residues. The CDR3 bases are TGTGCCAGCAGCTGGGACAGGGGGAATCAGCCCCAGCATTTT. Translation gives CASSWDRGNQPQHF.

The rearrangement uses TRBV9 and TRBJ1-3, with TRBD1 identical over 8 bases. Germline CDR1 and CDR2: SGDLS and YYNGEE. CDR3 length equals 16 residues. With V trimmed by 0 bases and J by 0 bases, 2 bases remained unmatched. CDR3 DNA: TGTGCCAGCAGCGTAGTGGACAGGGACTCTGGAAACACCATATATTTT. It codes for CASSVVDRDSGNTIYF.

The rearrangement uses TRBV19 and TRBJ2-1; no clear D. The germline V and J ends were trimmed by 4 bases and 5 bases, with 15 bases remaining between them. Germline assignment: CDR1 LNHDA and CDR2 SQIVND (reference sequence). The CDR3 extends over 15 amino acids. This CDR3 reads CASSTDTVYDNEQFF. Written as DNA, the CDR3 is TGTGCCAGTAGTACTGACACGGTTTATGACAATGAGCAGTTCTTC.

The chain uses TRBV30 and TRBJ1-5, with D perhaps TRBD1 (5 bases). The V end lost 4 bases, the J end lost 1 base, and 20 bases lay between the germline ends. This CDR3 has 17 residues. Germline V gene lookup returns CDR1 GTSNPN and CDR2 SVGIG (reference sequence). CDR3 in DNA: TGTGCCTGGACGAGGAAGGGCGCTCAGGGCAGCAATCAGCCCCAGCATTTT. Protein product: CAWTRKGAQGSNQPQHF.

Here the CDR3 DNA reads TGTGCCAGCAGACTCCGGGGGGACCGGGGCAATGAGCAGTTCTTC. Amino acids: CASRLRGDRGNEQFF. The gene calls are TRBV5-4 and TRBJ2-1, with 7 bases that match TRBD2. J gave up 6 bases and V 5 bases, and 11 bases lay outside the gene matches. Germline V lookup: CDR1 SGHNT, CDR2 YYREEE (reference sequence). CDR3 length equals 15 residues. Together with reference TRBV5-4 and TRBJ2-1, the CDR3 gives the full variable domain: ETGVTQSPTHLIKTRGQQVTLRCSSQSGHNTVSWYQQALGQGPQFIFQYYREEENGRGNFPPRFSGLQFPNYSSELNVNALELDDSALYLCASRLRGDRGNEQFFGPGTRLTVL.

The CDR3 sequence: CASSADRDYRETQYF. The DNA for the CDR3 is TGTGCCAGCAGTGCCGACCGGGACTATCGGGAGACCCAGTACTTC. The rearrangement links TRBV25-1 to TRBJ2-5, with 7 bases aligning to TRBD2. Trimming removed 4 bases from V and 5 bases from J; junction bases left unmatched: 10. CDR3 length equals 15 residues. The germline gives CDR1 MGHDK, CDR2 SYGVNS.

This chain connects TRBV19 to TRBJ1-1; 10 positions match TRBD1. V shed 6 bases, J shed 4 bases, and the junction held 5 bases outside the gene matches. Germline V gene data show CDR1 as LNHDA and CDR2 as SQIVND (reference sequence). The CDR3 is 14 amino acids. The CDR3 protein is CASSRGQGTTEAFF. The CDR3 coding sequence is TGTGCCAGTAGCCGGGGACAGGGGACCACTGAAGCTTTCTTT.

The chain uses TRBV7-9 and TRBJ1-1; D perhaps matches TRBD1 (5 bases). V gave up 7 bases and J gave up 1 base, with 10 bases separating them. CDR1 and CDR2 from the germline V gene are SEHNR and FQNEAQ (reference sequence). The CDR3 is 13 amino acids. CDR3 loop: CASKGIWNTEAFF. For the CDR3, the DNA is TGTGCCAGCAAGGGGATTTGGAACACTGAAGCTTTCTTT.

This clone was observed a single time. V is TRBV7-9 and J is TRBJ1-2; 8 nucleotides align to TRBD1. This CDR3 is 15 amino acids long. CDR1 is SEHNR, CDR2 FQNEAQ, per germline (reference sequence). With V trimmed by 1 base and J by 8 bases, 9 bases remained unmatched. The CDR3 DNA reads TGTGCCAGCAGCTTAGAAGTTCCAGGGGGCGCAGGCTACACCTTC. Its translation: CASSLEVPGGAGYTF.

The V gene is TRBV2, the J gene TRBJ1-4; D unclear. The V end was cut by 3 bases, the J end by 4 bases, with 6 bases between. Germline-derived CDR1 and CDR2 are SNHLY and FYNNEI. The CDR3 covers 13 residues. The CDR3 loop reads CASSDTGNEKLFF. The CDR3 DNA reads as TGTGCCAGCAGTGATACCGGTAATGAAAAACTGTTTTTT.